This entry is about one TCR beta chain. V lost 5 bases and J lost 1, with 7 bases in between. This CDR3 contains 13 residues. The germline gives CDR1 KGHDR, CDR2 SFDVKD. The sample is drawn from a study of blood T cell repertoires in COVID-19. TCRdb keeps only in-frame clones here, not all; method: immunoSEQ multiplex PCR. The sample holds 150,000 to 180,000 clones; about 89% are singletons and the top ten take 0.5% to 0.6%. The sequence was obtained from a man aged 45-60 years with acute or convalescent COVID-19. The chain is built from TRBV24-1 and TRBJ2-5; no definite D call. The sample comprised peripheral blood. The chain's CDR3 is CATSAGGQETQYF. In nucleotides, the CDR3 is TGTGCCACCAGTGCAGGTGGCCAAGAGACCCAGTACTTC.